One and the same sample provided the 23 T cell receptor beta chains below, sequenced in a study of a mutant IDH1 vaccine in newly diagnosed glioma. The sample's time point: baseline, week 1 (first vaccination visit). Treatment denoted: pre-vaccination baseline after standard-of-care therapy. The assay was immunoSEQ multiplex PCR, and TCRdb's table has in-frame clones only and misses some. Among about 15,000 clones, 80% to 90% were seen once, and the ten largest hold approximately 10%. Specimen: PBMCs, collected from a glioma patient treated with radiotherapy, temozolomide or both. These receptors were obtained from a woman aged 40 to 50 with glioma. Some clones in this sample may be carry-over from other donors' samples.

V and J are TRBV4-1 and TRBJ2-2; 8 positions agree with TRBD2. V was pared by 4 bases and J by 3 bases, with 4 bases of the junction left unmatched. CDR3 length equals 15 residues. The germline V gene encodes CDR1 MGHRA and CDR2 YSYEKL. CDR3 nucleotides: TGCGCCAGCAGCCCAGACGGGGGGGACACCGGGGAGCTGTTTTTT. As protein: CASSPDGGDTGELFF.

The chain combines TRBV5-8 with TRBJ2-5, with TRBD2 identical over 10 bases. Germline V gene sequence: CDR1 SGHTS, CDR2 YDEGEE. After removal of 4 bases from V and 5 bases from J, the junction contained 17 bases not matched to a gene. This CDR3 has 18 residues. This CDR3 reads CASSAVGTSVLFWETQYF. CDR3 bases: TGTGCCAGCAGCGCGGTTGGGACTAGCGTCTTATTCTGGGAGACCCAGTACTTC.

The chain links TRBV7-9 to TRBJ1-3; TRBD1 is a possible D gene (5 bases). This CDR3 has 16 residues. V lost 1 base to trimming and J lost 0 bases, with 10 bases between them. Looked up from germline, CDR1 is SEHNR and CDR2 is FQNEAQ (reference sequence). CDR3 loop: CASSLVQGASGNTIYF. For the CDR3, the DNA is TGTGCCAGCAGCTTAGTTCAGGGAGCCTCTGGAAACACCATATATTTT.

This chain uses TRBV18 with TRBJ1-5; 7 bases map to TRBD1. Germline lookup yields CDR1 KGHSH and CDR2 LQKENI. The CDR3 loop spans 15 amino acids. With V trimmed by 4 bases and J by 4 bases, 7 bases remained unmatched. CDR3 nucleotides: TGTGCCAGCTCACTTCAAGGGACAGAAAATCAGCCCCAGCATTTT. This sequence encodes CASSLQGTENQPQHF.

The rearrangement links TRBV30 to TRBJ2-5, with D perhaps TRBD1 (5 bases). CDR3 length: 14 amino acids. The V end lost 1 base, the J end lost 5 bases, and 14 bases lay between the germline ends. CDR1 is GTSNPN, CDR2 SVGIG, per germline (reference sequence). The CDR3 DNA reads as TGTGCCTGGAGTGGACAGCCGAAATGGGAGACCCAGTACTTC. This gives the protein CAWSGQPKWETQYF.

The chain is built from TRBV6-1 and TRBJ2-7; no definite D call. Germline values: CDR1 MNHNS, CDR2 SASEGT. The CDR3 has 13 amino acids. Trimming stripped 7 bases from V and 1 base from J, with 11 bases between. CDR3 region: CASTLGSSYEQYF. DNA for the CDR3: TGTGCCAGCACGTTGGGGTCATCCTACGAGCAGTACTTC.

V and J are TRBV28 and TRBJ2-1; D perhaps matches TRBD1 (6 bases). Germline V gene sequence: CDR1 MDHEN, CDR2 SYDVKM. The length of the CDR3 is 14 residues. V lost 8 bases, J lost 6 bases, and 17 bases lay in between. In DNA, the CDR3 is TGTGCCAGCCTACAGGGATTCCCCGGCAATGAGCAGTTCTTC. This gives the protein CASLQGFPGNEQFF.

V usage is TRBV7-8 and J usage is TRBJ1-4; perhaps TRBD1 as D (6 bases). The CDR3 loop spans 14 amino acids. CDR1 is SGHVS and CDR2 is FQNEAQ in the germline V gene. Trimming took off 5 bases at V and 8 bases at J, with 15 bases between the two ends. CDR3 sequence: CASSPRGGGEKLFF. CDR3 nucleotides: TGTGCCAGCAGCCCGAGGGGGGGTGGAGAAAAACTGTTTTTT.

The gene calls are TRBV4-2 and TRBJ2-1, with TRBD1 matching 7 bases. Trimming took 0 bases from V and 3 from J; bases not matched to a gene: 5. Germline loops: CDR1 LGHNA, CDR2 YNFKEQ. The CDR3 totals 16 residues. This CDR3 is CASSQEEGAGYNEQFF. The CDR3, as DNA: TGTGCCAGCAGCCAAGAAGAGGGGGCGGGCTACAATGAGCAGTTCTTC.

The rearrangement links TRBV19 to TRBJ1-1; tentatively, D is TRBD1 (6 bases). The germline V and J ends were trimmed by 1 base and 5 bases, with 11 bases remaining between them. The CDR3 has 14 residues. In germline, CDR1 is LNHDA, CDR2 SQIVND (reference sequence). The DNA of the CDR3 is TGTGCCAGTAGTATAGCGGCAGGGGTAACTGAAGCTTTCTTT. This translates into CASSIAAGVTEAFF.

In its sample, this clone was seen a few times. The rearrangement uses TRBV5-1 and TRBJ2-7; 8 bases agree with TRBD2. The CDR3 sequence is 15 residues long. Germline values: CDR1 SGHRS, CDR2 YFSETQ. Trimming cost V 4 bases and J 0 bases; bases outside gene matches: 6. The CDR3 coding sequence is TGCGCCAGCAGCCCAACGGGAGGGAGCTCCTACGAGCAGTACTTC. Translation gives CASSPTGGSSYEQYF.

The chain is built from TRBV6-6 and TRBJ1-1; D remains unclear. V lost 5 bases, J lost 7 bases, and 14 bases lay in between. The germline V gene has CDR1 MNHNY and CDR2 SVGAGI (reference sequence). The CDR3 runs 13 residues. As DNA, the CDR3 is TGTGCCAGCAGTACTGGGGTGGCCCTTGAAGCTTTCTTT. Its protein is CASSTGVALEAFF.

The rearrangement joins TRBV10-1 to TRBJ2-1; D is unresolved. This CDR3 spans 14 amino acids. The V gene's germline CDR1 is WNHNN and CDR2 SYGVQD (reference sequence). Trimming removed 2 bases at V and 3 bases at J, with 8 bases between. The CDR3 region has the DNA TGCGCCAGCAGTGAGGAGACGGACTACAATGAGCAGTTCTTC. As protein: CASSEETDYNEQFF.

V usage is TRBV27 and J usage is TRBJ1-5; tentative D call: TRBD1 (5 bases). Trimming took off 3 bases at V and 6 bases at J, with 12 bases between the two ends. This CDR3 is built from 14 residues. Germline loops: CDR1 MNHEY, CDR2 SMNVEV (reference sequence). This chain's CDR3 is CASSFLGTGQPQHF. In nucleotides, the CDR3 is TGTGCCAGCAGTTTTCTGGGGACCGGTCAGCCCCAGCATTTT.

The gene calls are TRBV27 and TRBJ2-7, with D tentatively TRBD1 or TRBD2 (5 bases each). The germline V and J ends were trimmed by 4 bases and 7 bases, with 17 bases remaining between them. The CDR3 covers 14 residues. Germline CDR1 and CDR2: MNHEY and SMNVEV (reference sequence). The CDR3 region is CASSSPGPGLEQYF. The CDR3 DNA is TGTGCCAGCAGTTCCCCGGGACCGGGGTTAGAGCAGTACTTC.

The chain carries TRBV10-1 and TRBJ1-2, with 10 nucleotides matching TRBD1. The CDR3 sequence is 16 residues long. V lost 4 bases and J lost 8; bases outside the gene matches: 13. Germline V gives CDR1 WNHNN, CDR2 SYGVQD (reference sequence). CDR3 in DNA: TGCGCCAGCAGTGCGGCCCTGGGACAGGGGAGGGAAGGCTACACCTTC. The encoded protein is CASSAALGQGREGYTF.

This chain uses TRBV2 with TRBJ2-3; TRBD2 matches 10 bases. The V gene end was trimmed by 5 bases and the J gene end by 2 bases; junction bases not matched to a gene: 7. The CDR3 spans 16 residues. CDR1 and CDR2 (germline): SNHLY, FYNNEI. CDR3 coding DNA: TGTGCCAGCAGTTGGGGACTAGCGCCGACCACAGATACGCAGTATTTT. As protein: CASSWGLAPTTDTQYF.

This chain's CDR3 is CASSTREFYEQYF. Written as DNA, the CDR3 is TGTGCCAGCAGTACCCGAGAGTTCTACGAGCAGTACTTC. J is TRBJ2-7 and V is TRBV6-1; D is unresolved. The V gene's germline CDR1 is MNHNS and CDR2 SASEGT. This CDR3 region has 13 residues. V gave up 5 bases and J gave up 3 bases, with 11 bases separating them.

The V gene is TRBV7-2, the J gene TRBJ2-5, with TRBD2 identical over 16 bases. This CDR3 has 17 residues. The V segment lost 4 bases and the J segment 5 bases; nucleotides outside the gene matches: 7. Germline CDR1 and CDR2: SGHTA and FQGNSA. CDR3 loop: CASSSPGLAGGLETQYF. Written as DNA, the CDR3 is TGTGCCAGCAGCTCCCCGGGACTAGCGGGGGGGTTGGAGACCCAGTACTTC.

This chain joins TRBV6-1 and TRBJ1-2; the D is unclear. Trimming took off 10 bases at V and 14 bases at J, with 20 bases between the two ends. CDR1 and CDR2 (germline): MNHNS, SASEGT. The CDR3 sequence is 11 residues long. The CDR3 is CATRSVGRSTF. For the CDR3, the DNA is TGTGCCACCAGGTCGGTAGGCCGCAGTACCTTC.

V and J are TRBV27 and TRBJ1-1; D unclear. This CDR3 region has 14 residues. Germline CDR1 is MNHEY and CDR2 is SMNVEV (reference sequence). V lost 5 bases and J 3 bases, leaving 13 bases between the germline ends. The CDR3 protein is CASSPREAHTEAFF. CDR3 nucleotides: TGTGCCAGCAGTCCCCGGGAGGCACACACTGAAGCTTTCTTT.

The chain uses TRBV29-1 and TRBJ2-3, with 8 bases lining up with TRBD2. V lost 4 bases, J lost 4 bases, and 1 base stayed unmatched. CDR3 length: 12 amino acids. Germline values: CDR1 SQVTM, CDR2 ANQGSEA. This CDR3 reads CSVAGGADTQYF. Here the CDR3 DNA reads TGCAGCGTTGCCGGGGGGGCAGATACGCAGTATTTT.

The V gene is TRBV6-1, the J gene TRBJ2-7; 8 bases align to TRBD2. With 1 base clipped from V and 5 bases from J, the junction kept 4 bases outside the gene matches. The CDR3 is made up of 14 amino acids. CDR1 is MNHNS and CDR2 is SASEGT in the germline V gene. CDR3 in DNA: TGTGCCAGCAGTGAAGGTCGGGGGGGCCACGAGCAGTACTTC. This encodes CASSEGRGGHEQYF.